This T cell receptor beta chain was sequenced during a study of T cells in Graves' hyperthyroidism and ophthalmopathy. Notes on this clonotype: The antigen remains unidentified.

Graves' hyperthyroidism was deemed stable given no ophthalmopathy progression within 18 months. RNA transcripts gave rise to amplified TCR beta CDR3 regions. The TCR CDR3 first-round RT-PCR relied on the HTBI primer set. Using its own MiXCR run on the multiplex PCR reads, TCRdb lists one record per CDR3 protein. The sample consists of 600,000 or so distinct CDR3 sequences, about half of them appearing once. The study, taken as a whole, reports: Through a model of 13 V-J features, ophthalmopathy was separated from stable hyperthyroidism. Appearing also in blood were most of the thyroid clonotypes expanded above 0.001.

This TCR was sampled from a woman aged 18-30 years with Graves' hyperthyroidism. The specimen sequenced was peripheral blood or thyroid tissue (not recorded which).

The chain's CDR3 is CSARQGEGANVLTF. CDR3 in DNA: TGCAGCGCTAGACAGGGGGAAGGGGCCAACGTCCTGACTTTC. V and J are TRBV29-1 and TRBJ2-6, with 9 bases lining up with TRBD1. In germline, CDR1 is SQVTM, CDR2 ANQGSEA. V lost 7 bases, J lost 4 bases, and 5 bases stayed unmatched. The CDR3 is 14 amino acids.